This TCR beta chain was found in a study of shared clonotypes between healthy human individuals. Study details: CD4 naive and CD4 memory each took three plates per donor, while CD8 naive took two and CD8 memory one.

Libraries were prepared by immunoSEQ multiplex PCR; TCRdb keeps only in-frame clonotypes and omits some of them. Of more than 550,000 clones listed, 72% were seen once; the top ten hold more than 1.5%. Splitting the CD4+ cells yielded a CD45RA+ naive subset and a CD45RA-negative memory subset. Sequenced material: memory CD4+ T cells sorted from blood. Stated subset: CD45RA-negative fraction. This receptor was taken from a woman in her twenties or thirties in good health.

In DNA form, the CDR3 reads TGTGCCAGCAGGACAGACAGGGGGAAATATAGCAATCAGCCCCAGCATTTT. It specifies CASRTDRGKYSNQPQHF. V is TRBV6-7 and J is TRBJ1-5, with 9 nucleotides matching TRBD1. TRBV6-7 is filed as an ORF, its function uncertain. CDR3 size: 17 residues. V dropped 6 bases and J dropped 0; count of bases not matched to a gene: 9.